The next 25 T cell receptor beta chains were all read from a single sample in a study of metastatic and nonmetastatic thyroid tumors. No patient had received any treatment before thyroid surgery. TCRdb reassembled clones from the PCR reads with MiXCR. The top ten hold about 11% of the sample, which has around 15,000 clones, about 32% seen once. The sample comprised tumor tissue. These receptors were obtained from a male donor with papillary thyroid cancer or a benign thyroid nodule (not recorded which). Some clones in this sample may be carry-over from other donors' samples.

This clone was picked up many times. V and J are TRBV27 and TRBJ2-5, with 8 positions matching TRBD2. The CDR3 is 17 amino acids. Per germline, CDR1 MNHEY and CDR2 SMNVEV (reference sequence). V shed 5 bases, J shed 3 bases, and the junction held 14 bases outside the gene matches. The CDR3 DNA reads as TGTGCCAGCAGTGAAGTTGGGCGGGGGGAGGGGAAAGAGACCCAGTACTTC. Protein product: CASSEVGRGEGKETQYF.

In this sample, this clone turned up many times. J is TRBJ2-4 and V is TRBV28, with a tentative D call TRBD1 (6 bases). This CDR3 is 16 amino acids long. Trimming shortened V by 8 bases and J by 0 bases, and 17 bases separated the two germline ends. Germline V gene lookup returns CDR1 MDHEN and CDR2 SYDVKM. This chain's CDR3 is CASHDAGTPAKNIQYF. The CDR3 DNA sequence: TGTGCCAGCCACGACGCCGGGACACCAGCCAAAAACATTCAGTACTTC.

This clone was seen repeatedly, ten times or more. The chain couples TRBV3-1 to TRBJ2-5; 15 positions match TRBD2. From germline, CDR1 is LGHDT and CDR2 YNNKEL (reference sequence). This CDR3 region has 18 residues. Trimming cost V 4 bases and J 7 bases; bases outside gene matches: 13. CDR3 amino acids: CASSPTGLAGGPAGTQYF. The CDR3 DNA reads TGTGCCAGCAGCCCCACCGGACTAGCGGGGGGGCCGGCGGGGACCCAGTACTTC.

The CDR3 nucleotides are TGCAGTGCTAGAGAAGGGCTCCTCTACGAGCAGTACTTC. This translates into CSAREGLLYEQYF. The rearrangement uses TRBV20-1 and TRBJ2-7; unclear D gene. V was shortened by 0 bases and J by 3 bases, with 9 bases between the two germline ends. There are 13 residues in the CDR3. Germline loops: CDR1 DFQATT, CDR2 SNEGSKA (reference sequence).

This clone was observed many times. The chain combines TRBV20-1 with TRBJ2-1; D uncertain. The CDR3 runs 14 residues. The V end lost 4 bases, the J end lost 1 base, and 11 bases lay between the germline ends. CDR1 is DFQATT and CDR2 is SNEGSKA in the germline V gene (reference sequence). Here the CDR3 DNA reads TGCAGTGCTATGGTCAGCTCTTCCTACAATGAGCAGTTCTTC. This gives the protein CSAMVSSSYNEQFF.

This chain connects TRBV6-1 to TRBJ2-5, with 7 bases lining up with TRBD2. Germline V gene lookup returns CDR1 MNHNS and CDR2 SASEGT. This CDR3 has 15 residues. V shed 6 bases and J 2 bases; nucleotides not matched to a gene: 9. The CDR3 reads CASSGIAGEQETQYF. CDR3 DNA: TGTGCCAGCAGCGGAATCGCGGGAGAACAAGAGACCCAGTACTTC.

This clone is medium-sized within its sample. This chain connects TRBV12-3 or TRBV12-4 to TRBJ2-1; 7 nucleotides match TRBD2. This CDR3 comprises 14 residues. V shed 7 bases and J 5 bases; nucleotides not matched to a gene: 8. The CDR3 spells CASNEGLRNNEQFF. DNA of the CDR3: TGTGCCAGCAACGAGGGACTAAGAAACAATGAGCAGTTCTTC.

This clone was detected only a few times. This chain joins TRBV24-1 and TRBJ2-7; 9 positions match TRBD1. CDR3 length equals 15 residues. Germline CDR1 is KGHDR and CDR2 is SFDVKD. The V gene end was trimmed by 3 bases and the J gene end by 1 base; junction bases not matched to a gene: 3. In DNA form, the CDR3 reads TGTGCCACCAGTGATCCGGGACAGGGATCCTACGAGCAGTACTTC. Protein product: CATSDPGQGSYEQYF.

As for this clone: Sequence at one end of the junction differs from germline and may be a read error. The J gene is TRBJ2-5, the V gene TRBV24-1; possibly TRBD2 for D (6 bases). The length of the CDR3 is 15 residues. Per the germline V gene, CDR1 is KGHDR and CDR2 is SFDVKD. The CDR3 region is CATSDFLQGGDTQYF. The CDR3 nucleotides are TGTGCCACCAGTGATTTCCTGCAGGGAGGAGATACCCAGTATTTC.

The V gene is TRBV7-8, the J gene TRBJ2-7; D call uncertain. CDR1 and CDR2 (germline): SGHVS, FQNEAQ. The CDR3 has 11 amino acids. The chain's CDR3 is CARSLGYEQYF. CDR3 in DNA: TGTGCGAGGAGCCTTGGGTACGAGCAGTACTTC.

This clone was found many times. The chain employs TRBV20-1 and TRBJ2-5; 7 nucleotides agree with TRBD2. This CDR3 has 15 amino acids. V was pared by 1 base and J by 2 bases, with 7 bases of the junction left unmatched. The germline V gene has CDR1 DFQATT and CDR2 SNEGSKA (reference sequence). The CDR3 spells CSARAGGDPQETQYF. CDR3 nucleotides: TGCAGTGCTAGAGCTGGGGGGGACCCTCAAGAGACCCAGTACTTC.

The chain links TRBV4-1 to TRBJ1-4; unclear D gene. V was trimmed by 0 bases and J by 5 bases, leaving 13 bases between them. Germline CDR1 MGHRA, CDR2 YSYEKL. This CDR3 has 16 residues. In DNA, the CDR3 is TGCGCCAGCAGCCAAGATGGGGAGCCGGCGAATGAAAAACTGTTTTTT. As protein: CASSQDGEPANEKLFF.

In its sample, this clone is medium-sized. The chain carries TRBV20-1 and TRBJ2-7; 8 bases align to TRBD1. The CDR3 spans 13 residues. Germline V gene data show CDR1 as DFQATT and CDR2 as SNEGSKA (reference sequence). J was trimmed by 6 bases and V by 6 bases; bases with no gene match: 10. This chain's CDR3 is CSALPGQEVEQYF. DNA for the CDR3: TGCAGTGCCCTACCGGGACAGGAGGTCGAGCAGTACTTC.

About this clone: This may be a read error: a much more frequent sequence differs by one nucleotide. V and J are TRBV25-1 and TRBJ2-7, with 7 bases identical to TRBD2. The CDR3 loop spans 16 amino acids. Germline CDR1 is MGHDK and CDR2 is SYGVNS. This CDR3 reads CVSSSPRLAGRAEQYF. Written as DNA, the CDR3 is TGTGTCAGCAGTAGTCCCCGACTAGCAGGGCGGGCCGAGCAGTACTTC.

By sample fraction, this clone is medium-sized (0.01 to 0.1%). The CDR3 nucleotides read TGTGCCAGCAGCGTAGTAGATGATACGCAGTATTTT. Translation: CASSVVDDTQYF. This chain joins TRBV9 and TRBJ2-3; the D is unclear. Germline CDR1 SGDLS, CDR2 YYNGEE. Trimming took off 0 bases at V and 6 bases at J, with 5 bases between the two ends. CDR3 length: 12 amino acids.

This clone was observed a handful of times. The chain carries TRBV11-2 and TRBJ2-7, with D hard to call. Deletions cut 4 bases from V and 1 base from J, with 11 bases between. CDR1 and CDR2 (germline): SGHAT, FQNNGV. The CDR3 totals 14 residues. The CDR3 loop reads CASSSTVPSYEQYF. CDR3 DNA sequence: TGTGCCAGCAGCTCGACGGTACCTTCCTACGAGCAGTACTTC. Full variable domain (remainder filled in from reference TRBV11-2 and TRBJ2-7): EAGVAQSPRYKIIEKRQSVAFWCNPISGHATLYWYQQILGQGPKLLIQFQNNGVVDDSQLPKDRFSAERLKGVDSTLKIQPAKLEDSAVYLCASSSTVPSYEQYFGPGTRLTVT.

The CDR3 spells CASSPCSTYEQYF. The CDR3 DNA sequence: TGTGCCAGCTCACCCTGCAGTACCTACGAGCAGTACTTC. The chain employs TRBV18 and TRBJ2-7; D is uncertain. This CDR3 contains 13 residues. The V and J ends lost 3 bases and 2 bases respectively, with 8 bases between them. CDR1 and CDR2 from the germline V gene are KGHSH and LQKENI.

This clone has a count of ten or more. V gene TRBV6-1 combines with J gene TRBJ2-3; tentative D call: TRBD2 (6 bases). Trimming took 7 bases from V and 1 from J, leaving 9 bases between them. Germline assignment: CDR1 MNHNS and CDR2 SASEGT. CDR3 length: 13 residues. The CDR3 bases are TGTGCCAGCAAGCCTAGCGGCACAGATACGCAGTATTTT. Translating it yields CASKPSGTDTQYF.

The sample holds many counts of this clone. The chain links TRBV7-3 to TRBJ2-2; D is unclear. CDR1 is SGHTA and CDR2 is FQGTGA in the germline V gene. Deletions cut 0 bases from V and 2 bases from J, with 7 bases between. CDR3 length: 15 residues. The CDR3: CASSLTDLNTGELFF. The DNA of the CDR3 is TGTGCCAGCAGCTTAACCGATCTTAACACCGGGGAGCTGTTTTTT.

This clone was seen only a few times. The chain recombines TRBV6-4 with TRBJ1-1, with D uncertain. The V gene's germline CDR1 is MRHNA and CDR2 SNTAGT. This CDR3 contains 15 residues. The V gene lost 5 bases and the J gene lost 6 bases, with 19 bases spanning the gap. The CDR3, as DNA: TGTGCCAGCAGTCCCATCGAAACGCCCCGCGCTGAAGCTTTCTTT. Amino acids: CASSPIETPRAEAFF.

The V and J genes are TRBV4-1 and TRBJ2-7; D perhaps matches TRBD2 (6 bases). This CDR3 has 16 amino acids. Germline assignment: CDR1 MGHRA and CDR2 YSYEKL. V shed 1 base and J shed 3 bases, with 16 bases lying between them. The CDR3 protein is CASSQVSRRDNYEQYF. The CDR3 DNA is TGCGCCAGCAGCCAAGTAAGCAGGCGGGATAACTACGAGCAGTACTTC.

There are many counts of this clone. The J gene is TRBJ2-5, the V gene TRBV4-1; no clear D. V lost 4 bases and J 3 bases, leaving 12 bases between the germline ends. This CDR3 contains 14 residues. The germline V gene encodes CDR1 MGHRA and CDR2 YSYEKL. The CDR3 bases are TGCGCCAGCAGCCTTGACCCGGTAAAAGAGACCCAGTACTTC. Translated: CASSLDPVKETQYF.

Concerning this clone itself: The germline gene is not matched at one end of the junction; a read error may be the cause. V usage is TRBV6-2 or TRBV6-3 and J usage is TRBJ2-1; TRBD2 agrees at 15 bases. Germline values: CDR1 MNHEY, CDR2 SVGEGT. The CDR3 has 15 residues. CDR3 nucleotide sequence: TGTGCCAGCAGGCGGACTAGCGGGGGGGCCGATGAGCAGCTCTTC. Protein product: CASRRTSGGADEQLF.

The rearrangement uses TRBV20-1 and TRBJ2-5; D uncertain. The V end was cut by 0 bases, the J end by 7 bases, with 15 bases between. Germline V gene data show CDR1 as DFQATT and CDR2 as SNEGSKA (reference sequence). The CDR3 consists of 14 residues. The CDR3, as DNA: TGCAGTGCTAGAGAGAAACCAGGACGTGCGACCCAGTACTTC. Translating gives CSAREKPGRATQYF.

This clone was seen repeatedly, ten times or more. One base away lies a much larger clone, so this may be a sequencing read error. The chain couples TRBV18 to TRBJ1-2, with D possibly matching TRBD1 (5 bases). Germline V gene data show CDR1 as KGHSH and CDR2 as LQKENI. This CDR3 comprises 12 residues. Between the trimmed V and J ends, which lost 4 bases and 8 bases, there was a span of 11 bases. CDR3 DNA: TGTGCCAGCTCACGTTCGACAGACGGCTACACCTTC. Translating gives CASSRSTDGYTF.